These 27 T cell receptor beta chains were all obtained from the same sample, sequenced in a study of OX40 agonist ivuxolimab in advanced cancers. Generated by immunoSEQ multiplex PCR, the TCRdb table keeps only in-frame clones and is missing some. The sample contains 22,000 or so clones, 77% of which appear only once. The input for sequencing was CD4+ or CD8+ T cells sorted from blood, taken in a trial of the OX40 agonist ivuxolimab. The receptors were gathered from an adult with an advanced solid tumor such as melanoma, head and neck, liver or kidney cancer.

This clone was detected once. The chain is built from TRBV9 and TRBJ2-7, with D maybe TRBD1 (6 bases). Germline CDR1 and CDR2: SGDLS and YYNGEE. The CDR3 runs 14 residues. Deletions cut 3 bases from V and 6 bases from J, with 16 bases between. The CDR3 DNA is TGTGCCAGCAGCGCCCGGGACATCCCCCTCGAGCAGTACTTC. Its protein product is CASSARDIPLEQYF.

The chain employs TRBV7-9 and TRBJ1-5; D not certain. V was pared by 0 bases and J by 6 bases, with 3 bases between. The length of the CDR3 is 12 residues. Germline-derived CDR1 and CDR2 are SEHNR and FQNEAQ (reference sequence). The CDR3 protein is CASSLASQPQHF. In nucleotides, the CDR3 is TGTGCCAGCAGCTTAGCCTCTCAGCCCCAGCATTTT.

The rearrangement uses TRBV19 and TRBJ1-2, with 7 nucleotides matching TRBD1. This CDR3 has 13 residues. J gave up 3 bases and V 7 bases, and 5 bases lay outside the gene matches. Germline V lookup: CDR1 LNHDA, CDR2 SQIVND (reference sequence). The CDR3 region is CASTETGYYGYTF. The CDR3 region has the DNA TGTGCCAGTACTGAGACAGGGTACTATGGCTACACCTTC.

V usage is TRBV7-9 and J usage is TRBJ2-3; 9 bases are shared with TRBD2. There are 16 residues in the CDR3. Germline CDR1 SEHNR, CDR2 FQNEAQ (reference sequence). V was pared by 5 bases and J by 6 bases, with 12 bases of the junction left unmatched. CDR3 nucleotides: TGTGCCAGCAGCCCCCTCGGGGCGGGGGGGCGGGATACGCAGTATTTT. It codes for CASSPLGAGGRDTQYF.

V is TRBV19 and J is TRBJ2-7; D gene unclear. The CDR3 runs to 15 residues. Between the trimmed V and J ends, which lost 0 bases and 1 base, there was a span of 10 bases. Germline CDR1 LNHDA, CDR2 SQIVND (reference sequence). CDR3 sequence: CASSIEGLGSYEQYF. In DNA form, the CDR3 reads TGTGCCAGTAGTATAGAAGGGTTAGGATCCTACGAGCAGTACTTC. Full variable domain (remainder filled in from reference TRBV19 and TRBJ2-7): DGGITQSPKYLFRKEGQNVTLSCEQNLNHDAMYWYRQDPGQGLRLIYYSQIVNDFQKGDIAEGYSVSREKKESFPLTVTSAQKNPTAFYLCASSIEGLGSYEQYFGPGTRLTVT.

The rearrangement uses TRBV29-1 and TRBJ2-7, with D unresolved. The V end lost 4 bases, the J end lost 2 bases, and 12 bases lay between the germline ends. The germline gives CDR1 SQVTM, CDR2 ANQGSEA. The CDR3 spans 13 residues. CDR3 bases: TGCAGCGTTGGATTAGACACAACCTACGAGCAGTACTTC. Its translation: CSVGLDTTYEQYF.

This sequence joins TRBV27 and TRBJ1-5; D gene unclear. Trimming cost V 2 bases and J 1 base, with 12 bases left between them. The CDR3 is 16 residues long. Germline assignment: CDR1 MNHEY and CDR2 SMNVEV (reference sequence). DNA of the CDR3: TGTGCCAGCAGTTTACGTCCATGGGAAAGCAATCAGCCCCAGCATTTT. Its translation: CASSLRPWESNQPQHF.

The chain links TRBV4-1 to TRBJ2-7, with 13 bases matching TRBD2. The germline CDR1 and CDR2 sequences are MGHRA and YSYEKL. J was trimmed by 6 bases and V by 2 bases; bases with no gene match: 10. The CDR3 is made up of 17 amino acids. CDR3 DNA sequence: TGCGCCAGCAGCCAAATGACTAGCGGGGGGCCGCGGCGCGAGCAGTACTTC. Translation: CASSQMTSGGPRREQYF.

Only one count was recorded for this clone. The chain carries TRBV4-3 and TRBJ2-3; possibly TRBD1 for D (6 bases). The germline gives CDR1 LGHNA, CDR2 YSLEER. The CDR3 runs 17 residues. Trimming cost V 1 base and J 0 bases, with 14 bases left between them. The CDR3 loop reads CASSQVWGQASTDTQYF. In DNA form, the CDR3 reads TGCGCCAGCAGCCAAGTATGGGGACAAGCCAGCACAGATACGCAGTATTTT.

This chain links TRBV30 with TRBJ2-2, with TRBD1 matching 7 bases. This CDR3 has 18 residues. After removal of 0 bases from V and 5 bases from J, the junction contained 15 bases not matched to a gene. Germline V CDR1 and CDR2: GTSNPN, SVGIG (reference sequence). The CDR3 sequence: CAWSVKPPTGLPTGELFF. In DNA, the CDR3 is TGTGCCTGGAGTGTAAAACCCCCGACAGGGTTGCCTACCGGGGAGCTGTTTTTT.

The chain carries TRBV2 and TRBJ1-1; D might be TRBD1 (5 bases). CDR1 and CDR2 (germline): SNHLY, FYNNEI. The CDR3 covers 15 residues. The V end lost 6 bases, the J end lost 0 bases, and 14 bases lay between the germline ends. Here the CDR3 DNA reads TGTGCCAGCAGCCTCACGACAGTATTGAACACTGAAGCTTTCTTT. This sequence encodes CASSLTTVLNTEAFF.

The V gene is TRBV6-6, the J gene TRBJ2-7; 7 bases line up with TRBD1. The CDR3 is 16 amino acids. With V trimmed by 4 bases and J by 5 bases, 14 bases remained unmatched. Germline CDR1 reads MNHNY; CDR2 reads SVGAGI (reference sequence). CDR3 region: CASSSPYTGDNNEQYF. The CDR3 bases are TGTGCCAGCAGTTCCCCATATACAGGGGATAACAACGAGCAGTACTTC.

This rearrangement joins TRBV10-2 to TRBJ2-2; D is perhaps TRBD1 (6 bases). V shed 5 bases and J shed 4 bases, with 14 bases lying between them. CDR1 WSHSY and CDR2 SAAADI come from the germline V gene. There are 15 residues in the CDR3. The CDR3 is CASSHGQMITGELFF. CDR3 nucleotide sequence: TGCGCCAGCAGTCATGGACAGATGATCACCGGGGAGCTGTTTTTT.

Judged by abundance, this clone is medium-sized (0.01 to 0.1%). The V gene is TRBV14, the J gene TRBJ1-3; D unclear. V was pared by 1 base and J by 1 base, with 5 bases between. The CDR3 sequence is 14 residues long. Germline loops: CDR1 SGHDN, CDR2 FVKESK. The CDR3 region has the DNA TGTGCCAGCAGCCAAGGAGTTTCTGGAAACACCATATATTTT. Amino acid sequence: CASSQGVSGNTIYF.

The V call is TRBV5-6, the J call TRBJ1-5; D remains ambiguous. Germline-derived CDR1 and CDR2 are SGHDT and YYEEEE. The CDR3 runs 15 residues. Between the trimmed V and J ends, which lost 0 bases and 2 bases, there was a span of 9 bases. CDR3 protein: CASSLGGLGNQPQHF. The CDR3 coding sequence is TGTGCCAGCAGCTTGGGCGGGCTGGGCAATCAGCCCCAGCATTTT. Full variable domain (outside the CDR3, taken from reference TRBV5-6 and TRBJ1-5): DAGVTQSPTHLIKTRGQQVTLRCSPKSGHDTVSWYQQALGQGPQFIFQYYEEEERQRGNFPDRFSGHQFPNYSSELNVNALLLGDSALYLCASSLGGLGNQPQHFGDGTRLSIL.

This clone has only one observation. The chain uses TRBV4-1 and TRBJ2-7, with TRBD2 identical over 7 bases. CDR3 length: 15 residues. V lost 2 bases to trimming and J lost 2 bases; unmatched junction nucleotides: 6. From germline, CDR1 is MGHRA and CDR2 YSYEKL. The CDR3 coding sequence is TGCGCCAGCAGCCAACTGGTCGGGGGGACCTACGAGCAGTACTTC. This codes for CASSQLVGGTYEQYF.

This clone was found a few times. The rearrangement joins TRBV6-1 to TRBJ2-3, with 13 bases matching TRBD2. Germline CDR1 is MNHNS and CDR2 is SASEGT. The CDR3 runs to 15 residues. V trimming: 4 bases; J trimming: 4 bases; junction bases outside the gene matches: 2. The CDR3: CASSGTSGGSDTQYF. The CDR3 region has the DNA TGTGCCAGCAGTGGGACTAGCGGGGGATCAGATACGCAGTATTTT.

CDR3 nucleotide sequence: TGTGCCAGCAGCTGGGCGGGCGGGGGATTTTACAATGAGCAGTTCTTC. It encodes CASSWAGGGFYNEQFF. The rearrangement joins TRBV7-9 to TRBJ2-1; 7 positions agree with TRBD2. Trimming took 4 bases from V and 4 from J; bases not matched to a gene: 10. The CDR3 totals 16 residues. Germline CDR1 SEHNR, CDR2 FQNEAQ (reference sequence).

The chain is built from TRBV4-3 and TRBJ1-2; D not resolved. CDR3 length: 14 residues. V dropped 1 base and J dropped 4 bases, with 10 bases sitting between them. The germline V gene encodes CDR1 LGHNA and CDR2 YSLEER. The CDR3 region has the DNA TGCGCCAGCAGCCAAGGACTGGGAGGCTATGGCTACACCTTC. It is translated as CASSQGLGGYGYTF.

The chain uses TRBV2 and TRBJ1-1, with TRBD1 matching 7 bases. The CDR3 totals 15 residues. In germline, CDR1 is SNHLY, CDR2 FYNNEI. J gave up 3 bases and V 6 bases, and 10 bases lay outside the gene matches. The CDR3 sequence: CASSATGNWDTEAFF. The CDR3 DNA reads as TGTGCCAGCAGCGCGACAGGGAATTGGGACACTGAAGCTTTCTTT.

The chain is built from TRBV19 and TRBJ2-2; D not resolved. The ends were cut back, 8 bases at V and 5 bases at J, with 12 bases in the middle. The CDR3 has 13 amino acids. Per the germline V gene, CDR1 is LNHDA and CDR2 is SQIVND (reference sequence). Here the CDR3 DNA reads TGTGCCAGTTCTCTGATGAGTACCGGGGAGCTGTTTTTT. Translated, it gives CASSLMSTGELFF.

The gene calls are TRBV7-3 and TRBJ2-2; D unclear. The germline gives CDR1 SGHTA, CDR2 FQGTGA. The CDR3 consists of 15 residues. Trimming cost V 0 bases and J 0 bases, with 5 bases left between them. The CDR3 sequence is CASSLTSANTGELFF. For the CDR3, the DNA is TGTGCCAGCAGCTTAACTTCGGCGAACACCGGGGAGCTGTTTTTT.

Concerning this clone: No conserved phenylalanine or tryptophan is present at the end of the CDR3, so a read error is the likely explanation. V is TRBV4-2 and J is TRBJ2-7; 8 positions match TRBD1. Germline lookup yields CDR1 LGHNA and CDR2 YNFKEQ. CDR3 length equals 16 residues. V was pared by 1 base and J by 6 bases, with 11 bases of the junction left unmatched. The CDR3 sequence: CASSQAPGTGESEQYL. DNA of the CDR3: TGTGCCAGCAGCCAAGCGCCTGGGACAGGAGAGTCCGAGCAGTACCTC.

The gene calls are TRBV6-5 and TRBJ1-5, with D perhaps matching TRBD1 (6 bases). V gave up 11 bases and J gave up 3 bases, with 8 bases separating them. Germline CDR1 reads MNHEY; CDR2 reads SVGAGI. This CDR3 comprises 11 residues. The CDR3 here is CAGGLNQPQHF. The CDR3 DNA reads as TGTGCCGGGGGGCTCAATCAGCCCCAGCATTTT.

The CDR3 region is CASSLDGHYGYTF. In nucleotides, the CDR3 is TGCGCCAGCAGCCTGGACGGCCACTATGGCTACACCTTC. This chain uses TRBV4-3 with TRBJ1-2; D not resolved. The V gene's germline CDR1 is LGHNA and CDR2 YSLEER. Trimming pared 4 bases from V and 3 bases from J, leaving 9 bases between. There are 13 residues in the CDR3.

The chain carries TRBV13 and TRBJ1-1; D call uncertain. Germline assignment: CDR1 PRHDT and CDR2 FYEKMQ (reference sequence). The length of the CDR3 is 12 residues. The V end was cut by 2 bases, the J end by 7 bases, with 8 bases between. For the CDR3, the DNA is TGTGCCAGCAGCTTAACGTCAGGTGAAGCTTTCTTT. This codes for CASSLTSGEAFF.

V gene TRBV27 combines with J gene TRBJ2-1; TRBD1 agrees at 7 bases. This CDR3 has 14 residues. V gave up 6 bases and J gave up 1 base; unmatched junction bases: 3. Germline V CDR1 and CDR2: MNHEY, SMNVEV (reference sequence). The CDR3 sequence: CASRPGQSYNEQFF. As DNA, the CDR3 is TGTGCCAGCAGGCCGGGACAGTCCTACAATGAGCAGTTCTTC.